Following are 6 T cell receptor beta chains from one sample sequenced in a study of graft-versus-host responses after intestinal transplantation. The data were produced by immunoSEQ multiplex PCR, yet TCRdb's version contains in-frame clones alone and is incomplete. Of over 65,000 clones in the sample, less than 95% are singletons; the top ten hold about 8%. Their specific antigens are unknown. The specimen was unstimulated CD8+ T cells sorted from spleen or lymph node cells, collected before transplant. These receptors were collected from a human donor who was the organ donor for an intestinal transplant.

This clone turned up a few times. The rearrangement joins TRBV6-5 to TRBJ2-1, with 11 bases matching TRBD2. The CDR3 is made up of 15 amino acids. Germline CDR1 reads MNHEY; CDR2 reads SVGAGI. V lost 5 bases to trimming and J lost 6 bases; unmatched junction nucleotides: 6. CDR3 region: CASSRIAGGLNEQFF. The CDR3 nucleotides are TGTGCCAGCAGTAGAATAGCGGGAGGGCTCAATGAGCAGTTCTTC.

The chain links TRBV29-1 to TRBJ2-3, with 9 bases lining up with TRBD2. The CDR3 has 13 residues. V was clipped by 2 bases and J by 7 bases; unmatched bases: 4. Germline lookup yields CDR1 SQVTM and CDR2 ANQGSEA. The CDR3 here is CSVELAGIHTQYF. The DNA for the CDR3 is TGCAGCGTTGAACTAGCGGGGATCCATACGCAGTATTTT.

Remarks on this clone: The same CDR3 also results from other DNA sequences found in this sample. The chain couples TRBV15 to TRBJ2-1; 12 bases fit TRBD1. Germline-derived CDR1 and CDR2 are LNHNV and YYDKDF (reference sequence). The CDR3 runs 15 residues. V was clipped by 3 bases and J by 9 bases; unmatched bases: 6. The CDR3 DNA sequence: TGTGCCACCAGCAGGGGACAGGGGGCTTCCAGTGAGCAGTTCTTC. Translated, it gives CATSRGQGASSEQFF.

J is TRBJ2-7 and V is TRBV28; perhaps TRBD1 as D (5 bases). Trimming cost V 3 bases and J 1 base, with 16 bases left between them. The V gene's germline CDR1 is MDHEN and CDR2 SYDVKM. This CDR3 has 16 amino acids. The CDR3 coding sequence is TGTGCCAGCAGTTTCCGCAGACAGTCATTTTCCTACGAGCAGTACTTC. Its protein is CASSFRRQSFSYEQYF.

This rearrangement joins TRBV9 to TRBJ2-7; 12 nucleotides line up with TRBD1. The trim removed 3 bases at V and 4 bases at J, leaving 8 bases unmatched. CDR1 is SGDLS and CDR2 is YYNGEE in the germline V gene. The CDR3 has 16 residues. The chain's CDR3 is CASSENRDRGLYEQYF. CDR3 DNA sequence: TGTGCCAGCAGCGAAAACCGGGACAGGGGGCTGTACGAGCAGTACTTC.

This clone was counted once. The V and J genes are TRBV14 and TRBJ2-7; 8 bases line up with TRBD1. There are 15 residues in the CDR3. V lost 4 bases to trimming and J lost 1 base; unmatched junction nucleotides: 6. CDR1 and CDR2 (germline): SGHDN, FVKESK. The CDR3 here is CASSLGQGASYEQYF. The CDR3 coding sequence is TGTGCCAGCAGCCTCGGGCAGGGGGCATCCTACGAGCAGTACTTC.